This T cell receptor (beta chain) was identified during a study of blood T cells in healthy people across ages. Findings and caveats of the study: In the absence of known donor CMV status, changes in expanded clonotypes were possibly confounded.

Together with a sample-barcoded 5' primer, a J-beta primer mix was included in a second PCR lasting about 7 to 12 cycles. In TCRdb, the 5' RACE reads were re-called with MiXCR into one record per CDR3 protein. The sample holds about 1.4 million distinct CDR3 sequences, 55% to 75% seen once. The V end lost 3 bases, the J end lost 2 bases, and 12 bases lay between the germline ends. Germline loops: CDR1 MGHRA, CDR2 YSYEKL. There are 15 residues in the CDR3. Regarding this clonotype: Its antigen is not identified.

Material for sequencing was blood. This TCR came from a man in his late teens or twenties in good health. This chain joins TRBV4-1 and TRBJ2-3; TRBD2 is a possible D gene (7 bases). DNA of the CDR3: TGCGCCAGCAGCCACTACCGGGGGGCCACAGATACGCAGTATTTT. Its protein product is CASSHYRGATDTQYF.